This TCR beta chain came from a study of blood T cell repertoires in COVID-19. The CDR3 covers 16 residues. Per germline, CDR1 LGHNT and CDR2 FRNRAP. Trimming cost V 6 bases and J 5 bases; bases outside gene matches: 11. Assay: immunoSEQ multiplex PCR; the TCRdb copy retains only in-frame clones and omits some. The table lists over 250,000 clones, roughly four fifths of them singletons, with approximately 5% in the top ten. The sequenced material came from PBMCs or T cells enriched from blood (not recorded which). The clonotype was recovered from a man aged 35 to 55 who had been exposed to COVID-19. The chain recombines TRBV12-5 with TRBJ2-1, with TRBD2 matching 9 bases. The CDR3 DNA is TGTGCTAGTGGCCTCGGCGGCGGGAGGGGTAACAATGAGCAGTTCTTC. Its translation is CASGLGGGRGNNEQFF. Complete variable domain (other parts from reference TRBV12-5 and TRBJ2-1): DARVTQTPRHKVTEMGQEVTMRCQPILGHNTVFWYRQTMMQGLELLAYFRNRAPLDDSGMPKDRFSAEMPDATLATLKIQPSEPRDSAVYFCASGLGGGRGNNEQFFGPGTRLTVL.